These 25 T cell receptor beta chains were all obtained from the same sample, sequenced in a study of a mutant IDH1 vaccine in newly diagnosed glioma. Time point denoted: week 35, safety follow-up. A 20-mer mutant IDH1 peptide at 300 ug was injected subcutaneously with topical imiquimod. Produced via immunoSEQ multiplex PCR; TCRdb's table is partial and in-frame only. The table lists over 45,000 clones, 60% to 85% of them singletons. These TCRs' antigens remain unknown. The specimen comprised PBMCs, sampled from a glioma patient whose treatment included an IDH1 peptide vaccine. The source of these receptors is a middle-aged man with glioma.

The sample holds one count of this clone. This chain links TRBV21-1 with TRBJ2-7; TRBD1, the D gene given by the table, was not confirmed from the DNA. TRBV21-1 counts as a pseudogene. This CDR3 has 17 residues. The CDR3 here is CASSRVFRTPVEGEQYV. As DNA, the CDR3 is TGTGCCAGCAGCAGAGTATTCCGGACACCGGTTGAAGGCGAGCAGTACGTC.

The chain is built from TRBV2 and TRBJ2-1, with no clear D. Between the trimmed V and J ends, which lost 7 bases and 4 bases, there was a span of 8 bases. The germline gives CDR1 SNHLY, CDR2 FYNNEI. The CDR3 totals 12 residues. The CDR3 region is CASKSPYNEQFF. For the CDR3, the DNA is TGTGCCAGCAAGAGCCCTTACAATGAGCAGTTCTTC.

This clone was seen just once. The rearrangement links TRBV5-5 to TRBJ2-7, with 7 bases matching TRBD1. CDR1 SGHKS and CDR2 YYEKEE come from the germline V gene (reference sequence). With V trimmed by 0 bases and J by 6 bases, 6 bases remained unmatched. The CDR3 is made up of 14 amino acids. The CDR3 here is CASSLATGLGEQYF. CDR3 nucleotides: TGTGCCAGCAGCTTGGCGACAGGGTTGGGCGAGCAGTACTTC.

The chain employs TRBV19 and TRBJ2-1; 7 bases map to TRBD2. After removal of 3 bases from V and 2 bases from J, the junction contained 1 base not matched to a gene. The CDR3 loop spans 14 amino acids. Germline-derived CDR1 and CDR2 are LNHDA and SQIVND (reference sequence). The CDR3: CASSMAGAYNEQFF. The CDR3 DNA follows: TGTGCCAGTAGTATGGCGGGGGCCTACAATGAGCAGTTCTTC.

The chain employs TRBV4-3 and TRBJ2-2, with 10 bases identical to TRBD1. V dropped 0 bases and J dropped 7; count of bases not matched to a gene: 14. The CDR3 has 19 amino acids. In germline, CDR1 is LGHNA, CDR2 YSLEER. This CDR3 is CASSQEGVAGQGSDGELFF. The CDR3 DNA is TGCGCCAGCAGCCAAGAAGGAGTGGCGGGACAGGGGTCGGACGGGGAGCTGTTTTTT.

The chain recombines TRBV7-9 with TRBJ2-7; D is perhaps TRBD2 (5 bases). Trimming took 6 bases from V and 5 from J, leaving 23 bases between them. The CDR3 extends over 16 amino acids. Germline assignment: CDR1 SEHNR and CDR2 FQNEAQ (reference sequence). The CDR3 DNA is TGTGCCAGCAGTCCCCAGCCGGGGATCTCGGGTGACGAGCAGTACTTC. Translating gives CASSPQPGISGDEQYF. The full variable domain, its missing parts supplied by reference TRBV7-9 and TRBJ2-7, is DTGVSQNPRHKITKRGQNVTFRCDPISEHNRLYWYRQTLGQGPEFLTYFQNEAQLEKSRLLSDRFSAERPKGSFSTLEIQRTEQGDSAMYLCASSPQPGISGDEQYFGPGTRLTVT.

CDR3 in amino acids: CASSDTNYGYTF. In DNA form, the CDR3 reads TGTGCCAGCAGTGATACTAACTATGGCTACACCTTC. The V and J genes are TRBV6-1 and TRBJ1-2; D call uncertain. The CDR3 consists of 12 residues. The germline V gene has CDR1 MNHNS and CDR2 SASEGT. Trimming pared 3 bases from V and 0 bases from J, leaving 2 bases between.

The chain has TRBV4-3 and TRBJ2-5, with 11 bases aligning to TRBD2. This CDR3 comprises 18 residues. J lost 5 bases, V lost 0 bases, and 11 bases had no gene match. Germline CDR1 reads LGHNA; CDR2 reads YSLEER. This CDR3 reads CASSQDLLAGGRQETQYF. Here the CDR3 DNA reads TGCGCCAGCAGCCAAGATCTCCTAGCGGGAGGAAGGCAGGAGACCCAGTACTTC.

The chain recombines TRBV27 with TRBJ2-1, with 12 bases matching TRBD2. The CDR3 sequence is 14 residues long. CDR1 is MNHEY and CDR2 is SMNVEV in the germline V gene (reference sequence). Trimming removed 8 bases from V and 5 bases from J; junction bases left unmatched: 4. The CDR3, as DNA: TGTGCCAGCGTACGACTAGCGGGAGACAATGAGCAGTTCTTC. It yields the protein CASVRLAGDNEQFF.

This sequence joins TRBV27 and TRBJ1-1; 11 nucleotides match TRBD1. Germline assignment: CDR1 MNHEY and CDR2 SMNVEV (reference sequence). The V and J ends lost 3 bases and 3 bases, in that order; junction bases with no gene match: 6. This CDR3 comprises 16 residues. The DNA for the CDR3 is TGTGCCAGCAGTTTCGGGACAGGGGGTTCGGACACTGAAGCTTTCTTT. Amino acid sequence: CASSFGTGGSDTEAFF.

The J gene is TRBJ1-2, the V gene TRBV5-4; TRBD1 might be the D (5 bases). V was clipped by 4 bases and J by 6 bases, with 19 bases between them. From germline, CDR1 is SGHNT and CDR2 YYREEE (reference sequence). The CDR3 is made up of 15 amino acids. The CDR3 sequence: CASSAGGVEWNGYTF. CDR3 bases: TGTGCCAGCAGCGCGGGGGGGGTCGAGTGGAATGGCTACACCTTC. Variable domain in full (rest from reference TRBV5-4 and TRBJ1-2): ETGVTQSPTHLIKTRGQQVTLRCSSQSGHNTVSWYQQALGQGPQFIFQYYREEENGRGNFPPRFSGLQFPNYSSELNVNALELDDSALYLCASSAGGVEWNGYTFGSGTRLTVV.

The CDR3 here is CASSLAGPARETQYF. As DNA, the CDR3 is TGTGCCAGCAGCTTGGCCGGACCCGCTAGGGAGACCCAGTACTTC. This rearrangement joins TRBV5-4 to TRBJ2-5, with D hard to call. Germline V gene lookup returns CDR1 SGHNT and CDR2 YYREEE (reference sequence). This CDR3 has 15 residues. Between the trimmed V and J ends, which lost 0 bases and 5 bases, there was a span of 14 bases.

This chain connects TRBV7-9 to TRBJ2-7; TRBD2 aligns across 9 bases. This CDR3 is built from 16 residues. Losses at the gene ends were 1 base for V and 5 bases for J; bases not matched to a gene: 9. Germline-derived CDR1 and CDR2 are SEHNR and FQNEAQ (reference sequence). DNA of the CDR3: TGTGCCAGCAGCTTAGGGTTAGCGGGAGTCGGTGACGAGCAGTACTTC. Its protein is CASSLGLAGVGDEQYF.

This chain uses TRBV4-1 with TRBJ1-1, with D possibly being TRBD1 (6 bases). CDR3 size: 17 residues. The germline gives CDR1 MGHRA, CDR2 YSYEKL. The V end lost 2 bases, the J end lost 1 base, and 17 bases lay between the germline ends. This chain's CDR3 is CASSQPGTRLSNTEAFF. CDR3 DNA sequence: TGCGCCAGCAGCCAACCAGGGACAAGACTATCGAACACTGAAGCTTTCTTT.

This sequence joins TRBV14 and TRBJ1-1; no clear D. Deletions cut 6 bases from V and 0 bases from J, with 14 bases between. There are 15 residues in the CDR3. Germline V CDR1 and CDR2: SGHDN, FVKESK. The CDR3 DNA follows: TGTGCCAGCAGGGATAGTTGGGAGATGAACACTGAAGCTTTCTTT. It specifies CASRDSWEMNTEAFF.

The J gene is TRBJ2-3, the V gene TRBV15; D might be TRBD1 or TRBD2, each matching 5 bases. CDR1 LNHNV and CDR2 YYDKDF come from the germline V gene (reference sequence). CDR3 length: 16 amino acids. Trimming pared 2 bases from V and 2 bases from J, leaving 14 bases between. Here the CDR3 DNA reads TGTGCCACCAGCAGATATAGGTTTGGGACCACAGATACGCAGTATTTT. Its translation is CATSRYRFGTTDTQYF. Complete variable domain (other parts from reference TRBV15 and TRBJ2-3): DAMVIQNPRYQVTQFGKPVTLSCSQTLNHNVMYWYQQKSSQAPKLLFHYYDKDFNNEADTPDNFQSRRPNTSFCFLDIRSPGLGDTAMYLCATSRYRFGTTDTQYFGPGTRLTVL.

The CDR3 DNA follows: TGTGCCAGCAGCGTGCAGAACTATGGCTACACCTTC. Protein product: CASSVQNYGYTF. The chain couples TRBV7-9 to TRBJ1-2; no firm D call. Germline CDR1 SEHNR, CDR2 FQNEAQ (reference sequence). The CDR3 sequence is 12 residues long. The ends were cut back, 5 bases at V and 2 bases at J, with 6 bases in the middle.

This clone was found once. The chain uses TRBV19 and TRBJ2-3; TRBD2 matches 13 bases. The trim removed 9 bases at V and 4 bases at J, leaving 13 bases unmatched. Germline V gives CDR1 LNHDA, CDR2 SQIVND (reference sequence). The CDR3 sequence is 17 residues long. The DNA for the CDR3 is TGTGCCAGCAGTCCCTTTGGACTAGCGGGAGCCGCAGATACGCAGTATTTT. Translated: CASSPFGLAGAADTQYF.

The chain links TRBV7-9 to TRBJ1-1; weak D call: TRBD1 (5 bases). The V and J ends lost 2 bases and 6 bases respectively, with 16 bases between them. Germline values: CDR1 SEHNR, CDR2 FQNEAQ (reference sequence). The CDR3 totals 15 residues. The CDR3 DNA is TGTGCCAGCAGCTTAACTCGGAGGCAGGGATCTGAAGCTTTCTTT. Amino acid sequence: CASSLTRRQGSEAFF.

This clone was seen more than once but under ten times. The chain recombines TRBV25-1 with TRBJ2-2; 13 nucleotides line up with TRBD2. Germline V lookup: CDR1 MGHDK, CDR2 SYGVNS. The length of the CDR3 is 17 residues. V gave up 0 bases and J gave up 6 bases; unmatched junction bases: 4. CDR3 loop: CASSEYWGLAGPGELFF. CDR3 nucleotide sequence: TGTGCCAGCAGTGAATATTGGGGACTAGCGGGACCCGGGGAGCTGTTTTTT.

The rearrangement joins TRBV5-4 to TRBJ2-7; 8 bases line up with TRBD1. V lost 2 bases to trimming and J lost 6 bases; unmatched junction nucleotides: 7. CDR3 length equals 14 residues. The germline gives CDR1 SGHNT, CDR2 YYREEE (reference sequence). The CDR3 reads CASSLGQGMSEQYF. CDR3 DNA sequence: TGTGCCAGCAGCTTAGGACAGGGTATGTCCGAGCAGTACTTC. Variable domain in full (rest from reference TRBV5-4 and TRBJ2-7): ETGVTQSPTHLIKTRGQQVTLRCSSQSGHNTVSWYQQALGQGPQFIFQYYREEENGRGNFPPRFSGLQFPNYSSELNVNALELDDSALYLCASSLGQGMSEQYFGPGTRLTVT.

The V and J genes are TRBV5-1 and TRBJ2-2, with D perhaps being TRBD1 or TRBD2 (5 bases each). The length of the CDR3 is 16 residues. Trimming left V 0 bases short and J 5 bases short, with 14 bases between. Per germline, CDR1 SGHRS and CDR2 YFSETQ. The DNA of the CDR3 is TGCGCCAGCAGCTTGGGGGACGGACGACGGACCGGGGAGCTGTTTTTT. This encodes CASSLGDGRRTGELFF.

CDR3 region: CASRLGPFF. CDR3 coding DNA: TGCGCCAGCAGACTAGGGCCGTTTTTT. The genes are TRBV5-1 and TRBJ1-4; D call uncertain. V was pared by 5 bases and J by 16 bases, with 9 bases between. The CDR3 is 9 amino acids. Germline values: CDR1 SGHRS, CDR2 YFSETQ.

This clone has just one count. This chain uses TRBV12-2 with TRBJ2-1. TRBV12-2 is a documented pseudogene. The CDR3 covers 18 residues. CDR3 loop: CAVTGTVHFGGVRNEQFF. The CDR3 DNA reads as TGTGCAGTTACCGGGACAGTGCACTTTGGGGGGGTACGCAATGAGCAGTTCTTC.

This chain links TRBV27 with TRBJ2-3; 8 positions match TRBD1. Unmatched junction bases numbered 2, after V lost 0 bases and J lost 3 bases. This CDR3 is 15 amino acids long. CDR1 and CDR2 (germline): MNHEY, SMNVEV (reference sequence). The CDR3 sequence is CASSLSWTGTDTQYF. In DNA, the CDR3 is TGTGCCAGCAGTTTATCCTGGACAGGGACAGATACGCAGTATTTT.